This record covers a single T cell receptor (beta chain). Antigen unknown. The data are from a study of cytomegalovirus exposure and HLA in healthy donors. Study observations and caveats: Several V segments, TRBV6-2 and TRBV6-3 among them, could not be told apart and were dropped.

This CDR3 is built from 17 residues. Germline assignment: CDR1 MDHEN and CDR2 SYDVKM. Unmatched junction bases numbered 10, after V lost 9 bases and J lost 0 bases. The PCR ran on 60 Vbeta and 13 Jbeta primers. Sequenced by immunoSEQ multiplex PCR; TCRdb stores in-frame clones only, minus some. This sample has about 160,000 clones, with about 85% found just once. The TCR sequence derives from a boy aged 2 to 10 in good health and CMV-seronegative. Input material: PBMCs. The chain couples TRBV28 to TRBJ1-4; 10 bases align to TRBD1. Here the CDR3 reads CASQGQGKSATNEKLFF. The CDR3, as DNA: TGTGCCAGTCAGGGACAGGGGAAATCGGCAACTAATGAAAAACTGTTTTTT.